These 8 T cell receptor beta chains came from one sample sequenced in a study of tumor and adjacent non-tumor tissue in lung cancer. No cell sorting was done before RNA was extracted from the tissue. More than 3 cm separated this lung sample from the edge of the tumor. A modified ARM-PCR protocol with three rounds of nested PCR amplified TCRbeta. MiXCR was run by TCRdb on the multiplex PCR reads, yielding one entry per CDR3 protein. The top ten clones hold roughly 20% of a sample with approximately 100,000 distinct CDR3 sequences, roughly 60% of them seen once. Sample: distant non-tumor lung tissue. The origin of the receptors is a man under 40 with non-small cell lung cancer.

On this clonotype itself: A much larger clone differs from this one at a single base, so this may be a read error. This sequence joins TRBV6-5 and TRBJ1-1; D gene unclear. Germline CDR1 and CDR2: MNHEY and SVGAGI. The CDR3 covers 13 residues. CDR3 amino acids: CTSISDENTEAFF. Written as DNA, the CDR3 is TGTACCAGCATCTCCGACGAGAACACTGAAGCTTTCTTT.

In regard to this clonotype: One junction end disagrees with the germline gene, perhaps due to a read error. This chain connects TRBV20-1 to TRBJ2-1; 7 nucleotides match TRBD1. Germline V lookup: CDR1 DFQATT, CDR2 SNEGSKA (reference sequence). The CDR3 covers 13 residues. For the CDR3, the DNA is TGCAGTACTAGACAGGGCTCAGGGAATGAGCAGTTCTTC. This encodes CSTRQGSGNEQFF.

To note about this clonotype: A read error is possible here, since a much larger clone lies one base away. The CDR3 does not end in the conserved phenylalanine or tryptophan, so this is likely a read error. As DNA, the CDR3 is TGTGCCAGCAGTCTGGGACTCAGCTCCTACGAGCAGTACCTC. It codes for CASSLGLSSYEQYL. The chain employs TRBV12-3 or TRBV12-4 and TRBJ2-7; D might be TRBD2 (6 bases). This CDR3 contains 14 residues. The V end was cut by 5 bases, the J end by 0 bases, with 11 bases between.

This clonotype was seen a handful of times. It may be a read error: a sequence one base away is much more abundant. This chain links TRBV20-1 with TRBJ2-5; 12 nucleotides line up with TRBD1. Trimming at V came to 6 bases and at J to 1 base, leaving 12 bases not matched to a gene. CDR3 size: 17 residues. Germline V gene lookup returns CDR1 DFQATT and CDR2 SNEGSKA (reference sequence). In DNA, the CDR3 is TGCAGTGCCGCCGGGACAGGGGGCCGGAGGAGCCAAGAGACCCAGTACTTC. It specifies CSAAGTGGRRSQETQYF.

This clonotype came up many times. The chain uses TRBV11-1 and TRBJ2-6; the D is unclear. Trimming pared 4 bases from V and 3 bases from J, leaving 10 bases between. This CDR3 is 15 amino acids long. CDR1 SGHAT and CDR2 FQDESV come from the germline V gene (reference sequence). Here the CDR3 DNA reads TGTGCCAGCAGCTCGGACCGCCTTGGGGCCAACGTCCTGACTTTC. As protein: CASSSDRLGANVLTF. Drawing the rest from reference TRBV11-1 and TRBJ2-6, the complete variable domain is EAEVAQSPRYKITEKSQAVAFWCDPISGHATLYWYRQILGQGPELLVQFQDESVVDDSQLPKDRFSAERLKGVDSTLKIQPAELGDSAMYLCASSSDRLGANVLTFGAGSRLTVL.

By sample fraction, this clonotype is medium-sized. For the CDR3, the DNA is TGCAGTGCCACGGGAGTTGCCCTCGCGGAGACCCAGTACTTC. Residues: CSATGVALAETQYF. The V and J genes are TRBV20-1 and TRBJ2-5; D is perhaps TRBD2 (6 bases). CDR1 and CDR2 from the germline V gene are DFQATT and SNEGSKA (reference sequence). This CDR3 is 14 amino acids long. Trimming took off 6 bases at V and 5 bases at J, with 19 bases between the two ends.

A note on this clonotype: The junction departs from germline at one end; a sequencing error may be responsible. The chain couples TRBV20-1 to TRBJ1-2; D possibly corresponds to TRBD1 (6 bases). The CDR3 sequence is 15 residues long. The germline gives CDR1 DFQATT, CDR2 SNEGSKA (reference sequence). The CDR3 here is CSARDSKQGNYGCTF. The CDR3 nucleotides read TGCAGTGCTAGAGATTCTAAACAGGGAAATTATGGCTGCACCTTC.

The sample holds one count of this clonotype. Here the CDR3 omits its conserved ending phenylalanine or tryptophan, so a read error is the likely source. The DNA is omitted, as the CDR3 cannot be located on it reliably, and the CDR3 follows TCRdb's listing. The chain employs TRBV11-2 and TRBJ2-7; the tabulated D call, TRBD1, remains unverified against the DNA. The CDR3 has 13 residues if both end residues are counted. CDR1 is SGHAT, CDR2 FQNNGV, per germline. The CDR3 sequence: CASSWVGAYDQHL.